The 31 T cell receptor beta chains in this list originate from one sample, sequenced in a study of T cells after yellow fever vaccination. TCRdb processed the 5' RACE reads anew with MiXCR; each CDR3 protein has one entry. Of roughly 63,000 distinct CDR3 sequences in the sample, 6% to 7.5% were seen once. The sample in question was CD8+ T cells sorted from PBMCs, obtained 15 days after the yellow fever booster vaccination. The receptors shown here come from a man aged 25-45 years who received the YFV17D yellow fever vaccine.

This clonotype was seen a handful of times. The rearrangement joins TRBV7-6 to TRBJ2-1; D is undetermined. CDR1 and CDR2 (germline): SGHVS, FNYEAQ. This CDR3 is built from 12 residues. Trimming removed 2 bases from V and 12 bases from J, with 11 bases in between. The CDR3, as DNA: TGTGCCAGCAGCTTAAGTCCGGTAGCGCAGTTCTTC. It encodes CASSLSPVAQFF.

This clonotype was seen repeatedly, ten times or more. One junction end disagrees with the germline gene, perhaps due to a read error. The rearrangement joins TRBV27 to TRBJ1-5; perhaps TRBD1 as D (5 bases). Germline CDR1 and CDR2: MNHEY and SMNVEV (reference sequence). The CDR3 is 15 amino acids. This CDR3 is CASRLSLMGGVPQHF. As DNA, the CDR3 is TGTGCCAGCAGATTATCCCTTATGGGGGGGGTGCCCCAGCATTTT.

This clonotype was seen repeatedly, ten times or more. The V call is TRBV6-1, the J call TRBJ1-1; D may be TRBD1 (6 bases). Germline CDR1 MNHNS, CDR2 SASEGT. V lost 5 bases to trimming and J lost 4 bases, with 11 bases between them. The CDR3 is 13 amino acids. Written as DNA, the CDR3 is TGTGCCAGCAGTCCCACAGGGATCACTGAAGCTTTCTTT. It encodes CASSPTGITEAFF.

In its sample, this clonotype was seen many times. V is TRBV15 and J is TRBJ2-1; the D is unclear. Germline assignment: CDR1 LNHNV and CDR2 YYDKDF (reference sequence). The V and J ends lost 1 base and 8 bases respectively, with 3 bases between them. The CDR3 spans 11 residues. The CDR3 bases are TGTGCCACCAGCAGAGGCGATGAGCAGTTCTTC. Its protein is CATSRGDEQFF.

The table lists this clonotype with many counts. This chain connects TRBV12-3 or TRBV12-4 to TRBJ1-2; D might be TRBD1 (6 bases). V gave up 5 bases and J gave up 7 bases, with 11 bases separating them. The CDR3 totals 12 residues. CDR3 region: CASSPETGGYTF. CDR3 sequence (DNA): TGTGCCAGCAGTCCTGAGACAGGTGGCTACACCTTC.

The sample holds many counts of this clonotype. The rearrangement links TRBV29-1 to TRBJ2-3; 11 nucleotides agree with TRBD2. This CDR3 is 15 amino acids long. Germline CDR1 is SQVTM and CDR2 is ANQGSEA. V lost 4 bases and J lost 6; bases outside the gene matches: 9. The CDR3 region is CSVGTSGFPSDTQYF. CDR3 in DNA: TGCAGCGTTGGGACTAGCGGGTTTCCCTCGGATACGCAGTATTTT.

This clonotype was seen many times. The chain couples TRBV5-5 to TRBJ2-1, with D uncertain. Germline V lookup: CDR1 SGHKS, CDR2 YYEKEE (reference sequence). Between the trimmed V and J ends, which lost 2 bases and 9 bases, there was a span of 3 bases. This CDR3 contains 10 residues. In nucleotides, the CDR3 is TGTGCCAGCAGCTTCGCTGAGCAGTTCTTC. Amino acid sequence: CASSFAEQFF.

Many counts were recorded for this clonotype. This sequence joins TRBV28 and TRBJ2-1, with a tentative D call TRBD1 (6 bases). The V gene lost 5 bases and the J gene lost 10 bases, with 9 bases spanning the gap. Germline V gene lookup returns CDR1 MDHEN and CDR2 SYDVKM. This CDR3 is built from 11 residues. The CDR3 DNA follows: TGTGCCAGCAGTCAAAGGGGGGAGCAGTTCTTC. As protein: CASSQRGEQFF.

This clonotype showed up many times. The V call is TRBV12-5, the J call TRBJ2-7; D may correspond to TRBD1 or TRBD2 (5 bases each). The CDR3 is made up of 16 amino acids. CDR1 and CDR2 (germline): LGHNT, FRNRAP. Trimming removed 2 bases from V and 2 bases from J, with 16 bases in between. Here the CDR3 DNA reads TGTGCTAGTGGTTTGACAACCGGGGACCGGCCCTACGAGCAGTACTTC. Amino acids: CASGLTTGDRPYEQYF.

This clonotype has a count of ten or more. J is TRBJ2-2 and V is TRBV29-1; D might be TRBD1 or TRBD2, each matching 5 bases. This CDR3 is 13 amino acids long. Germline CDR1 is SQVTM and CDR2 is ANQGSEA. Deletions cut 6 bases from V and 6 bases from J, with 14 bases between. CDR3 DNA sequence: TGCAGCGTGGGGGACCGCCTCGCCGGGGAGCTGTTTTTT. Translating it yields CSVGDRLAGELFF.

This clonotype was found many times. The CDR3 region is CAISVGEQETQYF. CDR3 bases: TGTGCCATCAGTGTAGGAGAGCAAGAGACCCAGTACTTC. The chain couples TRBV10-3 to TRBJ2-5; D is undetermined. Germline V gene lookup returns CDR1 ENHRY and CDR2 SYGVKD. Deletions cut 4 bases from V and 2 bases from J, with 8 bases between. The CDR3 covers 13 residues.

Ten or more counts support this clonotype. The chain employs TRBV2 and TRBJ2-3; D uncertain. CDR1 is SNHLY, CDR2 FYNNEI, per germline. V lost 8 bases to trimming and J lost 4 bases, with 7 bases between them. The CDR3 has 11 amino acids. DNA of the CDR3: TGTGCCAGCCTTTTATCAGATACGCAGTATTTT. As protein: CASLLSDTQYF.

A remark on this clonotype: One end of the junction varies from germline; a read error may be responsible. The chain has TRBV19 and TRBJ1-5; D gene unclear. The CDR3 is 13 residues long. Per germline, CDR1 LNHDA and CDR2 SQIVND (reference sequence). The CDR3 DNA follows: TGTGCCAGTAGCATAGATTGGGGTCAGCCCCAGCATTTT. This gives the protein CASSIDWGQPQHF.

In this sample, this clonotype turned up many times. CDR3: CSVEGGDVAGCNEQFF. As DNA, the CDR3 is TGCAGCGTTGAAGGTGGGGATGTAGCGGGATGCAATGAGCAGTTCTTC. J is TRBJ2-1 and V is TRBV29-1; 8 nucleotides align to TRBD2. Germline CDR1 is SQVTM and CDR2 is ANQGSEA. The CDR3 is 16 residues long. V gave up 1 base and J gave up 6 bases; unmatched junction bases: 11.

In this sample, this clonotype turned up many times. This chain joins TRBV10-2 and TRBJ2-5; possibly TRBD2 for D (5 bases). Germline V gene lookup returns CDR1 WSHSY and CDR2 SAAADI. The ends were cut back, 0 bases at V and 5 bases at J, with 10 bases in the middle. The CDR3 is 14 residues long. CDR3 nucleotide sequence: TGCGCCAGCAGTGAGTCAACTAGTGGGGAGACCCAGTACTTC. Protein sequence: CASSESTSGETQYF.

This clonotype was recorded at least ten times. The chain is built from TRBV3-1 and TRBJ1-1, with D possibly matching TRBD1 (5 bases). Germline values: CDR1 LGHDT, CDR2 YNNKEL (reference sequence). CDR3 size: 15 residues. Between the trimmed V and J ends, which lost 1 base and 3 bases, there was a span of 12 bases. In DNA, the CDR3 is TGTGCCAGCAGCCAAGGCTTTAGGGGTTACACTGAAGCTTTCTTT. Translation gives CASSQGFRGYTEAFF. The whole variable domain, remainder taken from reference TRBV3-1 and TRBJ1-1, is DTAVSQTPKYLVTQMGNDKSIKCEQNLGHDTMYWYKQDSKKFLKIMFSYNNKELIINETVPNRFSPKSPDKAHLNLHINSLELGDSAVYFCASSQGFRGYTEAFFGQGTRLTVV.

This clonotype was observed many times. The chain carries TRBV19 and TRBJ2-1; D perhaps matches TRBD1 (6 bases). The CDR3 is 12 residues long. V shed 4 bases and J shed 8 bases, with 9 bases lying between them. The germline V gene encodes CDR1 LNHDA and CDR2 SQIVND (reference sequence). The DNA of the CDR3 is TGTGCCAGTAGTACGACAGGAGATGAGCAGTTCTTC. This encodes CASSTTGDEQFF.

V usage is TRBV7-2 and J usage is TRBJ2-3; 12 bases are a match to TRBD2. The CDR3 runs to 16 residues. The germline CDR1 and CDR2 sequences are SGHTA and FQGNSA. V shed 7 bases and J 4 bases; nucleotides not matched to a gene: 9. The CDR3 reads CASTSVLAGGPDTQYF. CDR3 nucleotides: TGTGCCAGCACCTCCGTACTAGCGGGAGGACCAGATACGCAGTATTTT.

This clonotype showed up many times. This chain connects TRBV28 to TRBJ2-1; either TRBD1 or TRBD2 may fit D (5 bases each). There are 17 residues in the CDR3. With 5 bases removed from V and 8 bases from J, the gap between germline ends came to 25 bases. CDR1 MDHEN and CDR2 SYDVKM come from the germline V gene. Here the CDR3 DNA reads TGTGCCAGCAGTCTCCTCTCCCGGGACCCCCGCGAGGATGAGCAGTTCTTC. Its translation: CASSLLSRDPREDEQFF.

This rearrangement joins TRBV12-5 to TRBJ2-2, with D hard to call. CDR1 and CDR2 (germline): LGHNT, FRNRAP. V lost 0 bases, J lost 4 bases, and 9 bases lay in between. CDR3 length equals 15 residues. The CDR3 DNA follows: TGTGCTAGTGGTTTGGTGGGTAGTGGCACCGGGGAGCTGTTTTTT. Protein product: CASGLVGSGTGELFF. Variable domain in full (rest from reference TRBV12-5 and TRBJ2-2): DARVTQTPRHKVTEMGQEVTMRCQPILGHNTVFWYRQTMMQGLELLAYFRNRAPLDDSGMPKDRFSAEMPDATLATLKIQPSEPRDSAVYFCASGLVGSGTGELFFGEGSRLTVL.

This clonotype was seen at least ten times. The chain employs TRBV18 and TRBJ2-1, with a possible D match to TRBD1 (5 bases). Germline CDR1 reads KGHSH; CDR2 reads LQKENI. This CDR3 region has 15 residues. Trimming shortened V by 2 bases and J by 5 bases, and 13 bases separated the two germline ends. The CDR3: CASSPSREGDNEQFF. In nucleotides, the CDR3 is TGTGCCAGCTCACCATCCAGGGAAGGAGACAATGAGCAGTTCTTC.

V usage is TRBV7-9 and J usage is TRBJ1-2; perhaps TRBD1 as D (5 bases). Germline V CDR1 and CDR2: SEHNR, FQNEAQ (reference sequence). The length of the CDR3 is 15 residues. With 1 base removed from V and 4 bases from J, the gap between germline ends came to 13 bases. The CDR3 reads CASSLGDWQGYGYTF. The CDR3 nucleotides are TGTGCCAGCAGCTTAGGGGATTGGCAGGGCTATGGCTACACCTTC.

This clonotype was picked up many times. The chain combines TRBV27 with TRBJ2-1, with no clear D. Germline loops: CDR1 MNHEY, CDR2 SMNVEV (reference sequence). CDR3 length equals 15 residues. Trimming took off 4 bases at V and 9 bases at J, with 19 bases between the two ends. The CDR3 DNA is TGTGCCAGCAGTTCGGACGCCAACCCCTTAGGTGAGCAGTTCTTC. It codes for CASSSDANPLGEQFF.

In its sample, this clonotype was seen many times. V gene TRBV12-3 or TRBV12-4 combines with J gene TRBJ2-3; D unresolved. Between the trimmed V and J ends, which lost 3 bases and 0 bases, there was a span of 4 bases. The CDR3 has 13 residues. The CDR3 here is CASSLVSTDTQYF. CDR3 bases: TGTGCCAGCAGTTTGGTGAGCACAGATACGCAGTATTTT.

In this sample, this clonotype turned up many times. The chain carries TRBV29-1 and TRBJ2-7, with TRBD2 matching 7 bases. Looked up from germline, CDR1 is SQVTM and CDR2 is ANQGSEA. V lost 6 bases and J lost 2; bases outside the gene matches: 10. There are 14 residues in the CDR3. CDR3 region: CSVVAGVAAYEQYF. DNA of the CDR3: TGCAGCGTAGTTGCGGGAGTAGCGGCCTACGAGCAGTACTTC.

The DNA for the CDR3 is TGTGCCAGTAGTATTAGCGGAGCTACCTACGAGCAGTACTTC. It yields the protein CASSISGATYEQYF. V usage is TRBV19 and J usage is TRBJ2-7; a possible D gene is TRBD2 (6 bases). The V gene's germline CDR1 is LNHDA and CDR2 SQIVND (reference sequence). The germline V and J ends were trimmed by 3 bases and 2 bases, with 11 bases remaining between them. CDR3 length: 14 residues.

This clonotype was counted ten times or more. The chain couples TRBV29-1 to TRBJ2-2; 7 bases align to TRBD1. The junction had 1 base not matched to a gene; V was cut back by 3 bases and J by 0 bases. The CDR3 runs to 14 residues. From germline, CDR1 is SQVTM and CDR2 ANQGSEA. CDR3 protein: CSVDQGANTGELFF. CDR3 DNA sequence: TGCAGCGTTGATCAGGGGGCGAACACCGGGGAGCTGTTTTTT.

This clonotype has a count of ten or more. V usage is TRBV12-3 or TRBV12-4 and J usage is TRBJ2-7, with unresolved D. The ends were cut back, 4 bases at V and 5 bases at J, with 0 bases in the middle. The CDR3 extends over 9 amino acids. In DNA form, the CDR3 reads TGTGCCAGCAGTTACGAGCAGTACTTC. It specifies CASSYEQYF.

About this clonotype itself: A much more abundant neighbour one base away suggests this may be a read error. This chain joins TRBV2 and TRBJ2-1; D is unclear. Per germline, CDR1 SNHLY and CDR2 FYNNEI. The V and J ends lost 1 base and 0 bases respectively, with 7 bases between them. The CDR3 is 15 amino acids. The CDR3 reads CASSEVTVSYNEQFF. The CDR3 DNA reads as TGTGCCAGCAGTGAAGTGACGGTCTCCTACAATGAGCAGTTCTTC.

Many counts were recorded for this clonotype. The V and J genes are TRBV5-1 and TRBJ2-1, with TRBD2 matching 8 bases. After removal of 2 bases from V and 3 bases from J, the junction contained 19 bases not matched to a gene. Germline V gene sequence: CDR1 SGHRS, CDR2 YFSETQ. The CDR3 is 20 residues long. CDR3 bases: TGCGCCAGCAGCTTTTGGGAGGGGAACAGCGGGAGCGGCTTCTACAATGAGCAGTTCTTC. Protein sequence: CASSFWEGNSGSGFYNEQFF. Together with reference TRBV5-1 and TRBJ2-1, the CDR3 gives the full variable domain: KAGVTQTPRYLIKTRGQQVTLSCSPISGHRSVSWYQQTPGQGLQFLFEYFSETQRNKGNFPGRFSGRQFSNSRSEMNVSTLELGDSALYLCASSFWEGNSGSGFYNEQFFGPGTRLTVL.

J is TRBJ2-7 and V is TRBV5-6; 7 nucleotides match TRBD1. The CDR3 length is 12 residues. J lost 3 bases, V lost 4 bases, and 1 base had no gene match. The germline gives CDR1 SGHDT, CDR2 YYEEEE. The CDR3 DNA reads TGTGCCAGCAGCGGGACAGACTACGAGCAGTACTTC. This sequence encodes CASSGTDYEQYF.